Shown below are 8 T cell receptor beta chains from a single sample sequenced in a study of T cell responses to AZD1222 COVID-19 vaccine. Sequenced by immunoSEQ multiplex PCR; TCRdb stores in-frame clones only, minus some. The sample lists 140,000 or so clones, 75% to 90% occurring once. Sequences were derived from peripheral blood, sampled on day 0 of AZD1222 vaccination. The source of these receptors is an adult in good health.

The CDR3 nucleotides are TGTGCCAGCAGCCAATCGGGACAGGGAGGCATTCAGTACTTC. Its translation: CASSQSGQGGIQYF. V usage is TRBV7-9 and J usage is TRBJ2-4; 9 bases match TRBD1. Germline CDR1 is SEHNR and CDR2 is FQNEAQ (reference sequence). The CDR3 is 14 residues long. Trimming took 5 bases from V and 9 from J; bases not matched to a gene: 8.

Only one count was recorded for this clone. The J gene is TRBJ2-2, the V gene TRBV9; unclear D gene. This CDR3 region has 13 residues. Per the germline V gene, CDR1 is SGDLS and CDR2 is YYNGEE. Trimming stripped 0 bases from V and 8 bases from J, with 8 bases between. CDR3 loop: CASSVVTLGELFF. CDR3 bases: TGTGCCAGCAGCGTAGTAACTCTGGGGGAGCTGTTTTTT.

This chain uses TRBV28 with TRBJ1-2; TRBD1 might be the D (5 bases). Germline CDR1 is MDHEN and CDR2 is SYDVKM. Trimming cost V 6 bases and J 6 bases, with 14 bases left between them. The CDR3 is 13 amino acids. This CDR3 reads CASSKGRWDGYTF. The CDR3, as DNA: TGTGCCAGCAGCAAGGGGCGATGGGATGGCTACACCTTC.

This chain's CDR3 is CASSEFGVFYNEQFF. The CDR3 DNA sequence: TGTGCCAGTAGTGAGTTTGGGGTTTTCTACAATGAGCAGTTCTTC. The chain uses TRBV19 and TRBJ2-1; no reliable D call. Germline V lookup: CDR1 LNHDA, CDR2 SQIVND (reference sequence). V dropped 5 bases and J dropped 3 bases, with 14 bases sitting between them. The CDR3 spans 15 residues.

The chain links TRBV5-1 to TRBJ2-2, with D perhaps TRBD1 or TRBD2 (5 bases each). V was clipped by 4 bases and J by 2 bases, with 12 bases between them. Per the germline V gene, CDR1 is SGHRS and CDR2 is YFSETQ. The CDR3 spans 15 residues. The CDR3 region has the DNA TGCGCCAGCAGCGGGACGAGCGGCAACACCGGGGAGCTGTTTTTT. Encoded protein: CASSGTSGNTGELFF. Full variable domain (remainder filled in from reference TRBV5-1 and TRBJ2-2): KAGVTQTPRYLIKTRGQQVTLSCSPISGHRSVSWYQQTPGQGLQFLFEYFSETQRNKGNFPGRFSGRQFSNSRSEMNVSTLELGDSALYLCASSGTSGNTGELFFGEGSRLTVL.

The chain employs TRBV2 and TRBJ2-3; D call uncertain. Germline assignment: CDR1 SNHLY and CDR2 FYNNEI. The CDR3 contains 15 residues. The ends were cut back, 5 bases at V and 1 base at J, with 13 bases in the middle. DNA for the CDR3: TGTGCCAGCAGTTCTTCAACGGTACGCACAGATACGCAGTATTTT. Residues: CASSSSTVRTDTQYF.

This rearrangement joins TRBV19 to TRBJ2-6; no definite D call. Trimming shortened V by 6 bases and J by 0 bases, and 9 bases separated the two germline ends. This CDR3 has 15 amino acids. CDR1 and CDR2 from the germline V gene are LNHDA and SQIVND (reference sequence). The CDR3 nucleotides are TGTGCCAGTAGGGCCGATAGCTCTGGGGCCAACGTCCTGACTTTC. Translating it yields CASRADSSGANVLTF.

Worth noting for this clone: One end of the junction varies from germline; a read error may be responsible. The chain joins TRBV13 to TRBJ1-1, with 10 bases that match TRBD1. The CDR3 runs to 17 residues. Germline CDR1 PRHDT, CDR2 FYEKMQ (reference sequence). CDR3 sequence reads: CASSPLIRGQGNAEAFF. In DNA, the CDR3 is TGTGCCAGCAGCCCTTTAATTAGGGGACAGGGGAACGCTGAAGCTTTCTTT.